The 17 T cell receptor beta chains below were found in one sample sequenced in a study of OX40 agonist ivuxolimab in advanced cancers. Profiled with immunoSEQ multiplex PCR; TCRdb holds only in-frame clones, not every one. The sample includes about 70,000 clones, roughly 89% of them seen just once. This material consisted of CD4+ or CD8+ T cells sorted from blood, taken in a trial of the OX40 agonist ivuxolimab. The receptors were gathered from an adult with an advanced solid tumor such as melanoma, head and neck, liver or kidney cancer.

J is TRBJ1-2 and V is TRBV2; D call uncertain. The V gene's germline CDR1 is SNHLY and CDR2 FYNNEI. This CDR3 has 11 amino acids. The V gene lost 7 bases and the J gene lost 6 bases, with 9 bases spanning the gap. DNA for the CDR3: TGTGCCAGCACAAGAGGAGATGGCTACACCTTC. This translates into CASTRGDGYTF.

This clone came up once. The chain combines TRBV7-3 with TRBJ1-1; D is unresolved. Germline CDR1 is SGHTA and CDR2 is FQGTGA. The length of the CDR3 is 13 residues. V gave up 5 bases and J gave up 0 bases, with 7 bases separating them. The CDR3 DNA follows: TGTGCCAGCAGCACACAAATGAACACTGAAGCTTTCTTT. Amino acids: CASSTQMNTEAFF.

In its sample, this clone was seen a few times. The rearrangement joins TRBV28 to TRBJ2-1; TRBD2 is a possible D gene (6 bases). Trimming took 5 bases from V and 4 from J, leaving 24 bases between them. CDR3 length equals 18 residues. The germline V gene has CDR1 MDHEN and CDR2 SYDVKM. CDR3 nucleotides: TGTGCCAGCAGTCCCGCCTGGGTCCTAGCGTTGGGTTACAATGAGCAGTTCTTC. Its protein is CASSPAWVLALGYNEQFF.

The rearrangement uses TRBV6-1 and TRBJ1-3; TRBD1 is a possible D gene (6 bases). The V and J ends lost 1 base and 5 bases respectively, with 15 bases between them. The CDR3 length is 16 residues. From germline, CDR1 is MNHNS and CDR2 SASEGT. The CDR3 sequence: CASSEEPRGPRNTIYF. Written as DNA, the CDR3 is TGTGCCAGCAGTGAAGAGCCCAGGGGCCCCAGAAACACCATATATTTT.

J is TRBJ1-2 and V is TRBV5-1; no reliable D call. The CDR3 is made up of 12 amino acids. V lost 0 bases and J 9 bases, leaving 9 bases between the germline ends. Germline-derived CDR1 and CDR2 are SGHRS and YFSETQ. The CDR3 region is CASSLEPGSYTF. CDR3 coding DNA: TGCGCCAGCAGCTTGGAACCGGGGAGCTACACCTTC.

This chain uses TRBV6-5 with TRBJ2-3; the match to TRBD1 covers 7 bases. Trimming cost V 10 bases and J 2 bases; bases outside gene matches: 6. Germline loops: CDR1 MNHEY, CDR2 SVGAGI. This CDR3 comprises 13 residues. In DNA form, the CDR3 reads TGTGCCAACCCGGACAGGACCACAGATACGCAGTATTTT. Translating gives CANPDRTTDTQYF.

A note on this clone: At one end the junction does not follow the germline gene, possibly because of a read error. The chain employs TRBV4-1 and TRBJ1-6, with TRBD1 as a possible D gene (5 bases). Germline lookup yields CDR1 MGHRA and CDR2 YSYEKL. The CDR3 sequence is 17 residues long. CDR3 in amino acids: CASTQNAGWRGNSPLHF. The CDR3 DNA reads TGCGCCAGCACCCAAAACGCGGGGTGGAGGGGTAATTCACCCCTCCACTTT.

The V gene is TRBV19, the J gene TRBJ2-2; 8 bases agree with TRBD1. The CDR3 extends over 16 amino acids. The J segment lost 2 bases and the V segment lost 5 bases, leaving 7 bases of the junction unmatched. Germline lookup yields CDR1 LNHDA and CDR2 SQIVND (reference sequence). CDR3 coding DNA: TGTGCCAGTAGTCCCAACAGGGGGATCAACACCGGGGAGCTGTTTTTT. Its translation: CASSPNRGINTGELFF.

The chain recombines TRBV18 with TRBJ2-2; D tentatively fits TRBD1 or TRBD2 (5 bases each). Looked up from germline, CDR1 is KGHSH and CDR2 is LQKENI. Trimming took off 4 bases at V and 0 bases at J, with 12 bases between the two ends. This CDR3 region has 16 residues. CDR3 DNA: TGTGCCAGCTCACGAACGGGGCAGTCGAACACCGGGGAGCTGTTTTTT. Protein sequence: CASSRTGQSNTGELFF.

V and J are TRBV28 and TRBJ1-3; D is unresolved. Germline assignment: CDR1 MDHEN and CDR2 SYDVKM. This CDR3 is 15 amino acids long. The germline V and J ends were trimmed by 11 bases and 0 bases, with 17 bases remaining between them. The CDR3 is CAVHGSVSSGNTIYF. The CDR3 bases are TGTGCCGTTCATGGGAGCGTTAGCTCTGGAAACACCATATATTTT.

This rearrangement joins TRBV2 to TRBJ1-2; tentative D call: TRBD1 (6 bases). The germline V gene encodes CDR1 SNHLY and CDR2 FYNNEI. V lost 7 bases and J 2 bases, leaving 14 bases between the germline ends. The CDR3 totals 14 residues. CDR3 sequence reads: CASNKDSPNYGYTF. Written as DNA, the CDR3 is TGTGCCAGCAATAAGGACAGTCCAAACTATGGCTACACCTTC.

This chain uses TRBV6-4 with TRBJ1-5; 8 nucleotides align to TRBD1. CDR3 length equals 16 residues. CDR1 is MRHNA, CDR2 SNTAGT, per germline. The trim removed 3 bases at V and 0 bases at J, leaving 4 bases unmatched. DNA for the CDR3: TGTGCCAGCAGTGAACAGGGGGGGGATAGCAATCAGCCCCAGCATTTT. Its protein is CASSEQGGDSNQPQHF.

This sequence joins TRBV7-9 and TRBJ2-7; 10 nucleotides match TRBD2. The V gene's germline CDR1 is SEHNR and CDR2 FQNEAQ (reference sequence). V lost 6 bases to trimming and J lost 2 bases; unmatched junction nucleotides: 7. CDR3 size: 15 residues. CDR3 sequence (DNA): TGTGCCAGCAGAACGTCTAGCGGGGGTCCCTACGAGCAGTACTTC. The encoded protein is CASRTSSGGPYEQYF.

This chain links TRBV10-2 with TRBJ1-5, with D unclear. The CDR3 is made up of 15 amino acids. V shed 0 bases and J shed 7 bases, with 13 bases lying between them. Germline values: CDR1 WSHSY, CDR2 SAAADI. Written as DNA, the CDR3 is TGCGCCAGCAGTGAGTCGGGCATCCGTGGACAGCCCCAGCATTTT. Protein: CASSESGIRGQPQHF.

This clone occurred a few times. The chain combines TRBV6-4 with TRBJ2-2, with a weak D call TRBD1 (5 bases). V lost 5 bases and J 5 bases, leaving 9 bases between the germline ends. Germline CDR1 is MRHNA and CDR2 is SNTAGT. This CDR3 is 13 amino acids long. The CDR3 loop is CASSLKGTGELFF. The CDR3 DNA is TGTGCCAGCAGTCTTAAGGGGACCGGGGAGCTGTTTTTT.

The chain links TRBV5-1 to TRBJ1-2; D is ambiguous. Trimming left V 1 base short and J 6 bases short, with 13 bases between. The CDR3 loop spans 14 amino acids. The V gene's germline CDR1 is SGHRS and CDR2 YFSETQ. The CDR3, as DNA: TGCGCCAGCAGCTTGTTTTCCTCTGCCGATGGCTACACCTTC. This encodes CASSLFSSADGYTF.

The rearrangement links TRBV2 to TRBJ2-7, with D possibly TRBD1 on 7 matching bases. The CDR3 loop spans 14 amino acids. V gave up 1 base and J gave up 7 bases, with 14 bases separating them. Germline CDR1 SNHLY, CDR2 FYNNEI. The CDR3 nucleotides are TGTGCCAGCAGTGAAGGGAGGGGGCCGCGGGAGCAGTACTTC. Its translation: CASSEGRGPREQYF.